This TCR beta chain was recorded in a study of T cell responses to AZD1222 COVID-19 vaccine. Study results and limitations: Among those given AZD1222, only 6 or 7 were seropositive at baseline. CD4 TCRs linked to vaccination spanned spike, dominating at 160-218 and 743-854. Donors were mostly white British, more females; clonal diversity possibly underestimated.

Some second doses came at about 4 weeks and others at about 12 weeks; these were pooled. TCRdb keeps only in-frame clones here, not all; method: immunoSEQ multiplex PCR. The top ten clones hold 6% to 9% of a sample with 90,000 to 150,000 clones, around 92% of them seen once. Germline V gene lookup returns CDR1 MNHNS and CDR2 SASEGT. This CDR3 has 14 residues. The germline V and J ends were trimmed by 2 bases and 4 bases, with 9 bases remaining between them. This clone was counted a single time. Its antigen is unidentified. This receptor was taken from an adult who received the AZD1222 COVID-19 vaccine. The rearrangement links TRBV6-1 to TRBJ1-5; D gene uncertain. Sequences were derived from peripheral blood, sampled 28 days after the second AZD1222 dose. The CDR3 DNA is TGTGCCAGCAGTGAACTGACACGGAATCAGCCCCAGCATTTT. Translated, it gives CASSELTRNQPQHF.